A selection of T cell receptor beta chains follows, all from one sample in a study of blood T cell repertoires in COVID-19. TCRdb's copy holds only in-frame clones and misses some; the assay was immunoSEQ multiplex PCR. The data show 120,000 or so clones, approximately 87% seen once. The material sequenced was peripheral blood. These TCRs come from a man in his 70s who had recovered from COVID-19. Both conserved end residues are part of each CDR3. The D gene is left open where the match is weak. Clone size, where shown, is once, few, many, or a class for clones that have expanded.

V gene	J gene	D gene	clone size	CDR3 protein	CDR3 DNA
TRBV6-5	TRBJ2-7	.	.	CASSYSRGIRDEQYF	TGTGCCAGCAGTTACTCGAGAGGGATAAGGGACGAGCAGTACTTC
TRBV9	TRBJ2-6	.	once	CASSVRSLGANVLTF	TGTGCCAGCAGCGTCCGGAGTCTCGGGGCCAACGTCCTGACTTTC
TRBV5-4	TRBJ1-5	.	.	CASSDRNSNQPQHF	TGTGCCAGCAGCGACAGAAATAGCAATCAGCCCCAGCATTTT
TRBV7-2	TRBJ2-5	.	.	CASSLGGGRGSQETQYF	TGTGCCAGCAGCTTAGGGGGGGGGCGAGGGTCCCAAGAGACCCAGTACTTC
TRBV29-1	TRBJ2-7	.	.	CSGTGNTYEQYF	TGCAGCGGTACAGGGAATACCTACGAGCAGTACTTC
TRBV29-1	TRBJ1-5	.	.	CSVAIGNSNQPQHF	TGCAGCGTAGCGATTGGAAATAGCAATCAGCCCCAGCATTTT
TRBV19	TRBJ1-6	TRBD1	.	CASSPGTGTSPLHF	TGTGCCAGTTCACCCGGGACAGGGACTTCACCCCTCCACTTT
TRBV11-1	TRBJ2-5	TRBD1	many	CASSLNTGGGETQYF	TGTGCCAGCAGCTTAAACACAGGGGGCGGTGAGACCCAGTACTTC
TRBV6-1	TRBJ2-7	TRBD1	.	CASSAGTGSTGYEQYF	TGTGCCAGCAGTGCCGGGACAGGGAGTACTGGCTACGAGCAGTACTTC
TRBV5-1	TRBJ2-3	TRBD1	.	CASSLVPGGRADTQYF	TGCGCCAGCAGCTTGGTCCCAGGGGGTAGGGCAGATACGCAGTATTTT
TRBV7-2	TRBJ2-5	TRBD2	once	CASSLSLLAGGFGETQYF	TGTGCCAGCAGCTTAAGTTTACTAGCGGGGGGGTTTGGAGAGACCCAGTACTTC
TRBV28	TRBJ1-2	TRBD1	.	CASISSGTEGDYGYTF	TGTGCCAGCATATCTTCCGGGACAGAAGGGGACTATGGCTACACCTTC
TRBV3-1/TRBV3-2	TRBJ1-2	.	.	CASSQVGGNYGYTF	TGTGCCAGCAGCCAAGTAGGGGGTAACTATGGCTACACCTTC
TRBV7-6	TRBJ2-3	TRBD2	once	CASSLSRKGGRLSTDTQYF	TGTGCCAGCAGCTTAAGTCGGAAGGGCGGGAGGCTTAGCACAGATACGCAGTATTTT
TRBV20-1	TRBJ2-5	TRBD2	.	CSASLLAGAETQYF	TGCAGTGCTAGTCTCCTAGCGGGAGCAGAGACCCAGTACTTC
TRBV19	TRBJ2-7	.	.	CASSIEGGRTVHEQYF	TGTGCCAGTAGTATAGAGGGGGGACGAACGGTACACGAGCAGTACTTC
TRBV12-3/TRBV12-4	TRBJ2-3	.	.	CASSRVATDTQYF	TGTGCCAGCAGCCGGGTTGCCACAGATACGCAGTATTTT
TRBV15	TRBJ1-3	.	few	CATSRVQASGNTIYF	TGTGCCACCAGCAGAGTGCAGGCCTCTGGAAACACCATATATTTT
TRBV2	TRBJ2-6	.	.	CASTRTAGANVLTF	TGTGCCAGCACTCGGACAGCGGGGGCCAACGTCCTGACTTTC
TRBV27	TRBJ2-2	.	few	CASSSRVNTGELFF	TGTGCCAGCAGTTCCAGGGTGAACACCGGGGAGCTGTTTTTT
TRBV7-8	TRBJ1-2	TRBD1	.	CASSPRDRQDYGYTF	TGTGCCAGCAGCCCGCGGGACAGGCAAGACTATGGCTACACCTTC
TRBV6-5	TRBJ1-5	.	.	CASSYPPSDGNQPQHF	TGTGCCAGCAGTTATCCCCCCAGCGACGGGAATCAGCCCCAGCATTTT
TRBV9	TRBJ2-1	TRBD2	.	CASSVGTSKNEQFF	TGTGCCAGCAGCGTAGGGACTAGCAAGAATGAGCAGTTCTTC
TRBV7-9	TRBJ2-1	.	.	CASSLVGGHSSSYNEQFF	TGTGCCAGCAGCTTAGTTGGAGGCCACTCGAGCTCCTACAATGAGCAGTTCTTC
TRBV6-2/TRBV6-3	TRBJ2-7	TRBD2	once	CASSYVGGSHSYEQYF	TGTGCCAGCAGTTACGTGGGCGGGAGCCACTCCTACGAGCAGTACTTC
TRBV29-1	TRBJ1-2	TRBD1	.	CSVWTGGGYTF	TGCAGCGTATGGACAGGGGGCGGCTACACCTTC
TRBV5-1	TRBJ1-2	.	.	CASSFEGSSDGYTF	TGCGCCAGCAGCTTCGAGGGAAGCAGCGATGGCTACACCTTC
TRBV2	TRBJ1-1	.	.	CASSEEGVDTEAFF	TGTGCCAGCAGTGAAGAGGGGGTAGACACTGAAGCTTTCTTT
TRBV7-9	TRBJ1-2	TRBD1	.	CASSRDSPYGYTF	TGTGCCAGCAGCCGGGACAGTCCCTATGGCTACACCTTC
TRBV11-3	TRBJ2-7	.	.	CASSLSLEGWQYF	TGTGCCAGCAGCTTGTCCTTAGAGGGTTGGCAGTACTTC
TRBV2	TRBJ2-5	.	.	CASSEPGKGETQYF	TGTGCCAGCAGTGAACCGGGGAAGGGAGAGACCCAGTACTTC
TRBV5-4	TRBJ2-3	TRBD2	.	CASRPMITSGTDTQYF	TGTGCCAGCAGACCGATGATTACTAGCGGCACAGATACGCAGTATTTT
TRBV18	TRBJ1-2	TRBD1	.	CASSEDRVGGYTF	TGTGCCAGCTCCGAAGACAGGGTGGGAGGCTACACCTTC
TRBV19	TRBJ2-1	.	.	CASKERGFGSNEQFF	TGTGCCAGTAAGGAAAGGGGTTTTGGTTCCAATGAGCAGTTCTTC
TRBV11-2	TRBJ1-1	TRBD1	.	CASSTNRGGNTEAFF	TGTGCCAGCAGCACGAACAGGGGAGGGAACACTGAAGCTTTCTTT
TRBV27	TRBJ1-2	TRBD1	once	CASSRTAYRGPNYGYTF	TGTGCCAGCAGTCGTACCGCCTACAGGGGGCCTAACTATGGCTACACCTTC
TRBV28	TRBJ1-1	.	.	CASSPIGEEAFF	TGTGCCAGCAGTCCCATCGGGGAAGAAGCTTTCTTT
TRBV5-1	TRBJ2-5	.	.	CASSLEGGQNQETQYF	TGCGCCAGCAGCTTGGAAGGCGGGCAGAACCAAGAGACCCAGTACTTC
TRBV7-9	TRBJ2-4	.	.	CASIPQGGKNIQYF	TGTGCCAGCATTCCTCAGGGTGGCAAAAACATTCAGTACTTC
TRBV9	TRBJ1-5	TRBD1	.	CASSEGQGEIKPQHF	TGTGCCAGCAGCGAAGGACAGGGAGAAATCAAGCCCCAGCATTTT
TRBV10-3	TRBJ1-1	.	.	CAISRQAATEAFF	TGTGCCATCAGTAGGCAAGCGGCCACTGAAGCTTTCTTT
TRBV21-1	TRBJ2-1	.	.	CASSKESGLAGGHYNEQFF	TGTGCCAGCAGCAAAGAGTCTGGGCTAGCGGGAGGTCACTACAATGAGCAGTTCTTC
TRBV14	TRBJ2-7	.	.	CASSQEGQGFSYEQYF	TGTGCCAGCAGCCAAGAAGGCCAGGGGTTCTCCTACGAGCAGTACTTC
TRBV11-2	TRBJ1-3	.	once	CASSIQGSGNTIYF	TGTGCCAGCAGCATTCAGGGCTCTGGAAACACCATATATTTT
TRBV5-1	TRBJ1-2	TRBD1	.	CASSSGGQLRESYGYTF	TGCGCCAGCTCCTCAGGGGGACAGCTCAGGGAGTCCTATGGCTACACCTTC
TRBV5-4	TRBJ2-3	TRBD2	.	CASSLAAGAGSDTQYF	TGTGCCAGCAGCCTCGCGGCGGGAGCGGGTTCAGATACGCAGTATTTT
TRBV18	TRBJ1-4	TRBD1	.	CASSPTGAAEKLFF	TGTGCCAGCTCACCAACAGGGGCCGCTGAAAAACTGTTTTTT
TRBV7-3	TRBJ2-5	TRBD1	.	CASSRGTGRETQYF	TGTGCCAGCAGTCGGGGGACAGGGAGGGAGACCCAGTACTTC